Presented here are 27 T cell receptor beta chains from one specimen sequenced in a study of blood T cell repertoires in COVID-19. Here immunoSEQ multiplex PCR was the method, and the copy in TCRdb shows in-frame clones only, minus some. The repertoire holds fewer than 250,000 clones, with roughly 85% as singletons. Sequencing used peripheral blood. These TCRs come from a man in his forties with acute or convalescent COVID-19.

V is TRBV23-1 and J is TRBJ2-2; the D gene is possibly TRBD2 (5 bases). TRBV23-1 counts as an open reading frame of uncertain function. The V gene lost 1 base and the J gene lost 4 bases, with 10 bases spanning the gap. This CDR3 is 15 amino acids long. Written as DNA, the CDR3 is TGCGCCAGCAGTCAATTCGGGAATCCCACCGGGGAGCTGTTTTTT. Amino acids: CASSQFGNPTGELFF.

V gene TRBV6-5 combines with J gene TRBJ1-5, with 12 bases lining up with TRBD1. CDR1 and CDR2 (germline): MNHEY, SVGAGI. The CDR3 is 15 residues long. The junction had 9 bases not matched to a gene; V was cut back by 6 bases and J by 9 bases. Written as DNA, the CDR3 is TGTGCCAGCAGGCCGGGACAGGGGGCCCCATTGCCCCAGCATTTT. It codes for CASRPGQGAPLPQHF.

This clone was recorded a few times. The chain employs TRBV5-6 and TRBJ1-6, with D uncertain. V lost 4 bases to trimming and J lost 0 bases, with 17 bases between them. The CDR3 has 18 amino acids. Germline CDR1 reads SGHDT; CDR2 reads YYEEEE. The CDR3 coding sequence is TGTGCCAGCAGCGGTAGATACGAACCCTCCTCCTATAATTCACCCCTCCACTTT. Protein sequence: CASSGRYEPSSYNSPLHF.

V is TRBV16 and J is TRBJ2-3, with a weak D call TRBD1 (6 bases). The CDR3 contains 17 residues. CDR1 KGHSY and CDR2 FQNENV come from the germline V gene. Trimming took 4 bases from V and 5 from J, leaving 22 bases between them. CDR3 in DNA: TGTGCCAGCAGCCTCCACGCCGGGGCTTCCAGGGGAGATACGCAGTATTTT. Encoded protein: CASSLHAGASRGDTQYF.

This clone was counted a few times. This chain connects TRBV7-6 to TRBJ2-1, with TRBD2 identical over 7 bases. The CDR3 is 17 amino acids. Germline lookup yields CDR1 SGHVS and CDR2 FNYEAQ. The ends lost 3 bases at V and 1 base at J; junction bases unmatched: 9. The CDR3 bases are TGTGCCAGCAGCTTTATCAGCGGGGAGGAGTCCTACAATGAGCAGTTCTTC. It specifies CASSFISGEESYNEQFF.

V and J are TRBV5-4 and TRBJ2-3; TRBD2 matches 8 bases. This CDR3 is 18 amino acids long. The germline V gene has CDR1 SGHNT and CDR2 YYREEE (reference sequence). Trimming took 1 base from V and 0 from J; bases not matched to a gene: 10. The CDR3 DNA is TGTGCCAGCAGCTTGTCCAACCAAGCGGGGGCTAGCACAGATACGCAGTATTTT. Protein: CASSLSNQAGASTDTQYF. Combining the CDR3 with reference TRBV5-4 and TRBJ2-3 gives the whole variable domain ETGVTQSPTHLIKTRGQQVTLRCSSQSGHNTVSWYQQALGQGPQFIFQYYREEENGRGNFPPRFSGLQFPNYSSELNVNALELDDSALYLCASSLSNQAGASTDTQYFGPGTRLTVL.

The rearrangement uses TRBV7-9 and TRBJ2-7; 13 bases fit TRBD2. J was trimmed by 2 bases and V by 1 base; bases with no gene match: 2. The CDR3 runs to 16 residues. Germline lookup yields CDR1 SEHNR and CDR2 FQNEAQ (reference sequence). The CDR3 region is CASSLGTSGSAYEQYF. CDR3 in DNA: TGTGCCAGCAGCTTAGGGACTAGCGGGAGTGCCTACGAGCAGTACTTC.

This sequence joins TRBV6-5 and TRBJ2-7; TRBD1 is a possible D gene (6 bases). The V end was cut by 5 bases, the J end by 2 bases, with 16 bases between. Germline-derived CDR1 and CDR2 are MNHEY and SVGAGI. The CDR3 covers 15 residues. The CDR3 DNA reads TGTGCCAGCAGTCCCTCGCAGGGGTTTACCTACGAGCAGTACTTC. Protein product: CASSPSQGFTYEQYF.

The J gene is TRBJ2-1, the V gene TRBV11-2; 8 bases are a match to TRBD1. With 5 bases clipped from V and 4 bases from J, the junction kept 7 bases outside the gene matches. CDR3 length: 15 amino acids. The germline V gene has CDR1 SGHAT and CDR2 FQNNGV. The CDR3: CASSTGGEGYNEQFF. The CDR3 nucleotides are TGTGCCAGCAGCACAGGGGGAGAGGGGTACAATGAGCAGTTCTTC.

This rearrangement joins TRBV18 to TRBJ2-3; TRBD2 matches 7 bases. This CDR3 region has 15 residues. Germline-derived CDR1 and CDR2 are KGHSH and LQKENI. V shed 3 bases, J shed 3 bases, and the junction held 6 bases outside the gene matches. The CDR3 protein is CASSPRGLITDTQYF. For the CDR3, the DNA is TGTGCCAGCTCACCCCGGGGACTAATAACAGATACGCAGTATTTT.

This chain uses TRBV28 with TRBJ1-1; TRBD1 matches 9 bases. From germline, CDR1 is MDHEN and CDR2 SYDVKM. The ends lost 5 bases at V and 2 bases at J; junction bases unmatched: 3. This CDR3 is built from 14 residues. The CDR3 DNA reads TGTGCCAGCAGTCCACAGGGGGCTAACACTGAAGCTTTCTTT. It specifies CASSPQGANTEAFF.

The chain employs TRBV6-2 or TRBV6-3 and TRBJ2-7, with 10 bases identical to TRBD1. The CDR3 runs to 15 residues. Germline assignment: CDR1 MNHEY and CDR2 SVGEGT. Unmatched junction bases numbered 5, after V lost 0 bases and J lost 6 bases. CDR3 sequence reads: CASSYSGTGAGEQYF. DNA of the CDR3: TGTGCCAGCAGTTACTCCGGGACAGGGGCGGGCGAGCAGTACTTC.

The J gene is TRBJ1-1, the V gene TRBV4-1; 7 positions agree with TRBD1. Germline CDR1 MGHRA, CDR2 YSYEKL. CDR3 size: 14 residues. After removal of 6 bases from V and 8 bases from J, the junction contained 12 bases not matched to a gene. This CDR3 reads CASRLQGTRSEAFF. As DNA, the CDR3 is TGCGCCAGCAGGCTACAGGGGACCCGCTCGGAAGCTTTCTTT.

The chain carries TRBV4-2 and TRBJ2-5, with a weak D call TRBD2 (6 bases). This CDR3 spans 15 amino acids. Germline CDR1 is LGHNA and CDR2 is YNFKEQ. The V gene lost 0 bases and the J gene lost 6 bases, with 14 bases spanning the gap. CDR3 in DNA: TGTGCCAGCAGCCAAGATGGGGGGAGTGGCAAGACCCAGTACTTC. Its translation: CASSQDGGSGKTQYF.

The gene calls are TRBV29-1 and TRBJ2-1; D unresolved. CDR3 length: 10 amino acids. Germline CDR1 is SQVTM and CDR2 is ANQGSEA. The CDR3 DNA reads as TGCAGTGGGTCGAGAGGTGAGCAGTTCTTC. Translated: CSGSRGEQFF.

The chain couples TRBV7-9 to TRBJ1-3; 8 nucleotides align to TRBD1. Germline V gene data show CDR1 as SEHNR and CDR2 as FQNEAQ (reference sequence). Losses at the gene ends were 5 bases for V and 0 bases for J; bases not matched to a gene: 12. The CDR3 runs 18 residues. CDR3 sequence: CASSPRRDRGSSGNTIYF. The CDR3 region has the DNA TGTGCCAGCAGCCCGAGACGTGACAGGGGAAGCTCTGGAAACACCATATATTTT.

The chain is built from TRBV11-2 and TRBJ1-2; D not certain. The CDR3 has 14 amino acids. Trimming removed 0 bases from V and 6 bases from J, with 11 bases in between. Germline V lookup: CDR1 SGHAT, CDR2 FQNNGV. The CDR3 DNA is TGTGCCAGCAGCTTAGAACAGATTGGCAATGGCTACACCTTC. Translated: CASSLEQIGNGYTF.

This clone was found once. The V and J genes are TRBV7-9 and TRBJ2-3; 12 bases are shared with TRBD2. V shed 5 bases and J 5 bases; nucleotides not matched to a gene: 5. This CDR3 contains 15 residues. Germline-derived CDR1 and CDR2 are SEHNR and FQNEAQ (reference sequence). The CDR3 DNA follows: TGTGCCAGCAGCCAACTAGCGGGGGGAAAAGATACGCAGTATTTT. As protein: CASSQLAGGKDTQYF.

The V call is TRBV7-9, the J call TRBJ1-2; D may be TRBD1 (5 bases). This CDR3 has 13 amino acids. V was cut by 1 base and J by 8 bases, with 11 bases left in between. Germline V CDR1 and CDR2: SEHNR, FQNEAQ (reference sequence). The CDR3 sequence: CASSLVAGMGYTF. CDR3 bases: TGTGCCAGCAGCTTAGTGGCAGGGATGGGCTACACCTTC.

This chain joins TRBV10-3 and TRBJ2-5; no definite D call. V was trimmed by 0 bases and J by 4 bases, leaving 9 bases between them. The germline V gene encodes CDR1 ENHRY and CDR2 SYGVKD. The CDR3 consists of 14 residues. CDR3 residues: CAISESPTLETQYF. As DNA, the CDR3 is TGTGCCATCAGTGAGTCACCGACACTAGAGACCCAGTACTTC.

In nucleotides, the CDR3 is TGTGCCAGCAGTTCCGGTGAAGCGGGGGGGTTTCTAGAGCAGTTCTTC. The encoded protein is CASSSGEAGGFLEQFF. The chain couples TRBV6-2 or TRBV6-3 to TRBJ2-1; 10 bases are a match to TRBD2. Germline lookup yields CDR1 MNHEY and CDR2 SVGEGT. The CDR3 has 16 residues. V lost 4 bases, J lost 10 bases, and 13 bases stayed unmatched.

The DNA of the CDR3 is TGTGCCAGCAGCCTCACCGACCAGGCACCCCTCCACTTT. It specifies CASSLTDQAPLHF. The chain couples TRBV7-7 to TRBJ1-6; no reliable D call. This CDR3 is 13 amino acids long. V lost 5 bases, J lost 11 bases, and 13 bases lay in between. Per germline, CDR1 SSHAT and CDR2 FNYEAQ (reference sequence).

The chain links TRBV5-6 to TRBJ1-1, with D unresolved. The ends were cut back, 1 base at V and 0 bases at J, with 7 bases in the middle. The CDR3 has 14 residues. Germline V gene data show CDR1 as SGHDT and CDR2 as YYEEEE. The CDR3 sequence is CASSLLEMNTEAFF. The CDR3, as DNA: TGTGCCAGCAGCTTGTTGGAGATGAACACTGAAGCTTTCTTT. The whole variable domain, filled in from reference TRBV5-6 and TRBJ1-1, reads DAGVTQSPTHLIKTRGQQVTLRCSPKSGHDTVSWYQQALGQGPQFIFQYYEEEERQRGNFPDRFSGHQFPNYSSELNVNALLLGDSALYLCASSLLEMNTEAFFGQGTRLTVV.

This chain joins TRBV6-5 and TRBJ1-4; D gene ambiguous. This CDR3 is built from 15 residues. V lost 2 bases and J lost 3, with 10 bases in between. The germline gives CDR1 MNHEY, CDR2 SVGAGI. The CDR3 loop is CASSYGLPPNEKLFF. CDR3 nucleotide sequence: TGTGCCAGCAGTTACGGCCTCCCCCCTAATGAAAAACTGTTTTTT.

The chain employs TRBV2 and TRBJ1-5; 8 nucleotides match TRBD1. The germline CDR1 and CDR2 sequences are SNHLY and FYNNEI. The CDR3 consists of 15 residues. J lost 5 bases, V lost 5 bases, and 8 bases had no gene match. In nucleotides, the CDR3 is TGTGCCAGCAGTCAGAGACAGGGGCTTGATCAGCCCCAGCATTTT. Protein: CASSQRQGLDQPQHF.

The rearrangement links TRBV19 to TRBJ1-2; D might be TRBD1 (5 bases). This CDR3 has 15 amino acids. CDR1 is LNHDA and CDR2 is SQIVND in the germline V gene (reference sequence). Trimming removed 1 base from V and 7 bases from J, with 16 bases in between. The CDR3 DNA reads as TGTGCCAGTAGTATAGTCGGGGGAGTTTTAGGTGGCTACACCTTC. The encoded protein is CASSIVGGVLGGYTF.

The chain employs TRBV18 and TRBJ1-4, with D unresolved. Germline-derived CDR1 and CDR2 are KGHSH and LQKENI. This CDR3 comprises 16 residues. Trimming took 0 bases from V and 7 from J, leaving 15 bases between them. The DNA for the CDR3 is TGTGCCAGCTCACCACCCAACCGCTTGCGGGGTGAAAAACTGTTTTTT. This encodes CASSPPNRLRGEKLFF.